This T cell receptor (beta chain) was sequenced in a study of T-cell reconstitution after alpha-beta-depleted transplantation in children. Unique molecular identifiers tagged the TCRbeta library. A single record per CDR3 protein comes from TCRdb applying MiXCR to the PCR reads. The sample has about 540,000 distinct CDR3 sequences, about 16% seen once; the top ten hold 3.3%. Between the trimmed V and J ends, which lost 0 bases and 12 bases, there was a span of 12 bases. The germline V gene has CDR1 SGHKS and CDR2 YYEKEE (reference sequence). This CDR3 has 12 amino acids. The sequence was obtained from a human donor who donated a stem cell graft to a child with acute lymphoblastic leukemia. The V gene is TRBV5-5, the J gene TRBJ1-2, with D perhaps matching TRBD1 (5 bases). This material consisted of PBMCs from the stem cell graft donor, taken from the stem cell graft. DNA for the CDR3: TGTGCCAGCAGCTTGGAGGGGCAGGGACACACCTTC. Translation: CASSLEGQGHTF.